This T cell receptor beta chain was captured by sequencing in a study of cytomegalovirus exposure and HLA in healthy donors. Points on this clone: As yet, its antigen is unknown.

Researchers ran the PCR with 60 Vbeta and 13 Jbeta primers. Sequenced by immunoSEQ multiplex PCR; TCRdb stores in-frame clones only, minus some. The table for this sample gives tens of thousands of clones. Study-level points and caveats: In an earlier analysis, about 87% or about 30%: the productive usage of most TCR beta V segments.

V trimming: 0 bases; J trimming: 3 bases; junction bases outside the gene matches: 9. The CDR3 length is 17 residues. CDR1 is MGHRA and CDR2 is YSYEKL in the germline V gene. Sequencing used PBMCs. The sequence came from a man in his forties in good health and CMV-seronegative. The genes are TRBV4-1 and TRBJ2-5, with 8 bases fitting TRBD2. The DNA for the CDR3 is TGCGCCAGCAGCCAAGACCCTCTGAGCGGGGGAGAAGAGACCCAGTACTTC. This sequence encodes CASSQDPLSGGEETQYF.